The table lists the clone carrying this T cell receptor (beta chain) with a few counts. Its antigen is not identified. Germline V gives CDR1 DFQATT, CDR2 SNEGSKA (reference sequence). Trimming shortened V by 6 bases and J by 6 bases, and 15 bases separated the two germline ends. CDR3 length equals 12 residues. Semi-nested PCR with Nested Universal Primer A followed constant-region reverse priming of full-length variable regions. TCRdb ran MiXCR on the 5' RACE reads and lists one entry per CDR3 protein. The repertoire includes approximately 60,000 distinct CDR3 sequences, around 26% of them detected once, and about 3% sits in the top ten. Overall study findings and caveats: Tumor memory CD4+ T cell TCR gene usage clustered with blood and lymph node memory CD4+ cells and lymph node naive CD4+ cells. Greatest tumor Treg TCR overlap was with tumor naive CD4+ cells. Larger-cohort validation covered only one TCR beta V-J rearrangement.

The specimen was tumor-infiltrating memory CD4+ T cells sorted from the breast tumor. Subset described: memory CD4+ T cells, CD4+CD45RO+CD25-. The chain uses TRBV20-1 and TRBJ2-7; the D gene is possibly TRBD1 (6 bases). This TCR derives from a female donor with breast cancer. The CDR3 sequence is CSALPRGGEQYF. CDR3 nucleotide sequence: TGCAGTGCCCTACCCAGAGGGGGCGAGCAGTACTTC.